This is a list of T cell receptor beta chains from one sample in a study of CD8 T cells in Susac syndrome. TCRdb passed the immunoSEQ multiplex PCR reads through MiXCR, listing each CDR3 protein once. The sample holds about 240,000 distinct CDR3 sequences; 95% to 97% are singletons and the top ten take 0.08% to 0.11%. The material sequenced was CD4+ T cells from PBMCs. These receptors were obtained from a human donor with Susac syndrome. CDR3s include the opening cysteine and the closing phenylalanine or tryptophan. The order of the fields is D gene, J gene, clone size, V gene, CDR3 protein, CDR3 DNA. The D gene is left open where the match is weak. Size is omitted from some rows. Given values are once, few, many or a class for expanded clones.

-,TRBJ2-1,-,TRBV28,CASSGVREQFF,TGTGCCAGCAGCGGGGTCAGGGAGCAGTTCTTC
-,TRBJ2-4,-,TRBV30,CAWGRGRDFLSDTQNIQYF,TGTGCCTGGGGGCGCGGAAGGGACTTTTTGTCAGATACGCAAAACATTCAGTACTTC
TRBD2,TRBJ2-7,-,TRBV7-8,CASSLGGLAAEQYF,TGTGCCAGCAGCTTAGGGGGACTAGCGGCCGAGCAGTACTTC
TRBD2,TRBJ2-1,-,TRBV19,CASSPGLLTYNEQFF,TGTGCCAGTAGTCCGGGACTACTTACCTACAATGAGCAGTTCTTC
-,TRBJ2-3,-,TRBV29-1,CSESGPSTDTQYF,TGCAGCGAAAGTGGACCCAGCACAGATACGCAGTATTTT
TRBD2,TRBJ2-5,-,TRBV29-1,CSVETSGKETQYF,TGCAGCGTTGAAACTAGCGGAAAAGAGACCCAGTACTTC
-,TRBJ1-5,-,TRBV20-1,CSAPGGSNGNQPQHF,TGCAGTGCTCCCGGAGGTTCAAACGGCAATCAGCCCCAGCATTTT
TRBD2,TRBJ2-1,-,TRBV5-1,CASSWGTSGRDRQFF,TGCGCCAGCAGCTGGGGGACTAGCGGGAGGGACCGACAGTTCTTC
-,TRBJ2-7,once,TRBV7-9,CASSLGVDGQYF,TGTGCCAGCAGCTTAGGGGTCGACGGGCAGTACTTC
-,TRBJ2-7,-,TRBV11-2,CASTRGGDEQYF,TGTGCCAGCACCCGCGGAGGGGACGAGCAGTACTTC
TRBD2,TRBJ2-5,-,TRBV3-1,CASRLLAGEETQYF,TGTGCCAGCAGACTACTAGCGGGGGAAGAGACCCAGTACTTC
TRBD2,TRBJ2-1,-,TRBV7-9,CASSPGSGRALSEQFF,TGTGCCAGCAGCCCAGGTAGCGGGAGGGCTCTTAGTGAGCAGTTCTTC
-,TRBJ2-7,-,TRBV7-9,CASSAPPGPKSYEQYF,TGTGCCAGCAGCGCCCCCCCGGGACCAAAGTCCTACGAGCAGTACTTC
-,TRBJ2-6,once,TRBV9,CASSVVPDPGANVLTF,TGTGCCAGCAGCGTAGTTCCGGATCCTGGGGCCAACGTCCTGACTTTC
TRBD1,TRBJ2-3,once,TRBV12-3/TRBV12-4,CASSWTGVGTDTQYF,TGTGCCAGCAGTTGGACAGGAGTGGGCACAGATACGCAGTATTTT
TRBD2,TRBJ2-7,-,TRBV6-4,CALRRRECEQYF,TGTGCCCTGCGAAGGCGGGAGTGCGAGCAGTACTTC
-,TRBJ2-5,-,TRBV28,CASTYSRVSPQETQYF,TGTGCCAGCACCTATTCGAGGGTCTCACCCCAAGAGACCCAGTACTTC
-,TRBJ1-4,-,TRBV15,CATSRDFGKLFF,TGTGCCACCAGCAGAGATTTCGGAAAACTGTTTTTT
TRBD2,TRBJ2-5,-,TRBV28,CASSRRLAGGGETQYF,TGTGCCAGCAGTAGGCGACTAGCGGGAGGTGGAGAGACCCAGTACTTC
-,TRBJ1-2,-,TRBV28,CASSLTLPGYTF,TGTGCCAGCAGTTTAACCCTGCCTGGCTACACCTTC
-,TRBJ1-5,-,TRBV18,CASSPSSRSNQPQHF,TGTGCCAGCTCACCATCATCTCGCAGCAATCAGCCCCAGCATTTT
-,TRBJ1-2,-,TRBV14,CASSKPGRDLFNSGYTF,TGTGCCAGCAGCAAACCCGGGAGGGATCTGTTTAATAGTGGCTACACCTTC
-,TRBJ2-3,-,TRBV20-1,CSAREASTDTQYF,TGCAGTGCTAGAGAGGCTAGCACAGATACGCAGTATTTT
TRBD2,TRBJ2-5,-,TRBV29-1,CSVDLAGGRGETQYF,TGCAGCGTTGATCTAGCGGGGGGGAGGGGAGAGACCCAGTACTTC
TRBD2,TRBJ2-3,-,TRBV3-1,CASSRGTSGRADTQYF,TGTGCCAGCAGCCGCGGGACTAGCGGGAGAGCAGATACGCAGTATTTT
-,TRBJ2-6,-,TRBV6-1,CASLGSGANVLTF,TGTGCCAGCTTAGGGTCTGGGGCCAACGTCCTGACTTTC
TRBD1,TRBJ1-1,-,TRBV11-3,CASRDRLNTEAFF,TGTGCCAGCAGGGACAGGTTGAACACTGAAGCTTTCTTT
-,TRBJ1-5,few,TRBV6-6,CASSYEDQPQHF,TGTGCCAGCAGTTACGAAGATCAGCCCCAGCATTTT
TRBD1,TRBJ2-7,-,TRBV24-1,CATSDPRGTGFPEQYF,TGTGCCACCAGTGACCCCCGGGGGACAGGGTTCCCCGAGCAGTACTTC
-,TRBJ2-7,-,TRBV20-1,CSAREGSYEQYF,TGCAGTGCTCGTGAGGGATCCTACGAGCAGTACTTC
-,TRBJ1-4,-,TRBV29-1,CSVGDEKLFF,TGCAGCGTTGGGGACGAAAAACTGTTTTTT
-,TRBJ1-2,-,TRBV5-4,CASSFVGRGNYGYTF,TGTGCCAGCAGCTTCGTAGGGCGGGGCAACTATGGCTACACCTTC
-,TRBJ1-1,-,TRBV14,CAKRVRMNTEAFF,TGTGCCAAGAGGGTCAGAATGAACACTGAAGCTTTCTTT
TRBD2,TRBJ2-1,-,TRBV11-2,CASSSSGSTYEQFF,TGTGCCAGCAGCTCTAGCGGGAGTACCTATGAGCAGTTCTTC
TRBD2,TRBJ2-7,-,TRBV27,CASPPRTLAVTYEQYF,TGTGCCAGCCCTCCGCGAACACTAGCGGTGACCTACGAGCAGTACTTC
-,TRBJ2-3,-,TRBV20-1,CSARGNRLPSTDTQYF,TGCAGTGCTAGAGGGAATAGATTACCTTCCACAGATACGCAGTATTTT
-,TRBJ2-1,-,TRBV20-1,CSASVNYNEQFF,TGCAGTGCTAGCGTAAACTACAATGAGCAGTTCTTC
-,TRBJ2-1,-,TRBV5-4,CASSNRGSYNEQFF,TGTGCCAGCAGCAATAGGGGCTCCTACAATGAGCAGTTCTTC
-,TRBJ2-7,-,TRBV20-1,CSASSSQELAFEQYF,TGCAGTGCTAGTTCGAGTCAGGAGTTGGCATTCGAGCAGTACTTC
TRBD2,TRBJ2-5,-,TRBV9,CASSVGLAGGQETQYF,TGTGCCAGCAGCGTAGGACTAGCGGGGGGACAAGAGACCCAGTACTTC
TRBD2,TRBJ2-5,few,TRBV20-1,CSAREGLAQETQYF,TGCAGTGCTAGAGAGGGACTAGCTCAAGAGACCCAGTACTTC
-,TRBJ2-3,-,TRBV24-1,CATRGLSGDTQYF,TGTGCCACCAGGGGCCTCTCGGGGGATACGCAGTATTTT
TRBD1,TRBJ1-2,-,TRBV29-1,CSVFTGAGITF,TGCAGCGTTTTCACAGGGGCTGGCATCACCTTC
TRBD1,TRBJ2-4,-,TRBV7-2,CASSLGRQGALVKNIQYF,TGTGCCAGCAGCTTAGGGCGACAGGGGGCCTTAGTCAAAAACATTCAGTACTTC
-,TRBJ2-1,-,TRBV27,CASSLASKNEQFF,TGTGCCAGCAGTTTGGCTAGCAAGAATGAGCAGTTCTTC
TRBD2,TRBJ2-7,-,TRBV27,CASTSGLERGKRPHEQYF,TGTGCCAGCACCTCTGGACTAGAGAGGGGCAAAAGGCCTCACGAGCAGTACTTC
TRBD2,TRBJ2-1,-,TRBV20-1,CSAMGLREWSYNEQFF,TGCAGTGCTATGGGGCTGCGGGAGTGGTCCTACAATGAGCAGTTCTTC
-,TRBJ2-5,once,TRBV13,CASSYTPAVEETQYF,TGTGCCAGCAGCTACACCCCGGCAGTAGAAGAGACCCAGTACTTC
TRBD2,TRBJ2-7,-,TRBV29-1,CSVETSVEQYF,TGCAGCGTTGAAACTAGCGTCGAGCAGTACTTC
-,TRBJ2-5,-,TRBV24-1,CATAKIEAGRQETQYF,TGTGCCACCGCCAAAATCGAGGCGGGCCGCCAAGAGACCCAGTACTTC
-,TRBJ2-1,-,TRBV9,CASSATTGARDNEQFF,TGTGCCAGCAGCGCGACGACGGGGGCTAGGGACAATGAGCAGTTCTTC
TRBD2,TRBJ2-1,-,TRBV12-3/TRBV12-4,CASSRGLAGLGEQFF,TGTGCCAGCAGCAGGGGACTAGCGGGACTTGGTGAGCAGTTCTTC
-,TRBJ1-1,-,TRBV29-1,CSVVNRAMNTEAFF,TGCAGCGTTGTAAACAGGGCCATGAACACTGAAGCTTTCTTT
TRBD1,TRBJ1-2,once,TRBV20-1,CSAGQGKGYGYTF,TGCAGTGCGGGACAGGGAAAGGGCTATGGCTACACCTTC
-,TRBJ2-5,-,TRBV11-2,CASSPLVGETQYF,TGTGCCAGCAGCCCACTGGTTGGAGAGACCCAGTACTTC